The source of this T cell receptor (beta chain) is a study of blood T cell repertoires in COVID-19. CDR3 size: 13 residues. CDR1 is SGHNT, CDR2 YYREEE, per germline (reference sequence). V trimming: 4 bases; J trimming: 5 bases; junction bases outside the gene matches: 2. Generated by immunoSEQ multiplex PCR, the TCRdb table keeps only in-frame clones and is missing some. The data hold around 150,000 clones, with almost 85% observed a single time. The rearrangement uses TRBV5-4 and TRBJ1-2; TRBD1 matches at 10 bases. Input material: peripheral blood. The clonotype comes from a woman older than 75 with acute or convalescent COVID-19. The CDR3 sequence: CASSMGQGYGYTF. Written as DNA, the CDR3 is TGTGCCAGCAGCATGGGACAGGGGTATGGCTACACCTTC. The complete variable domain, with remaining parts taken from reference TRBV5-4 and TRBJ1-2, reads ETGVTQSPTHLIKTRGQQVTLRCSSQSGHNTVSWYQQALGQGPQFIFQYYREEENGRGNFPPRFSGLQFPNYSSELNVNALELDDSALYLCASSMGQGYGYTFGSGTRLTVV.